The subject of this entry is one TCR beta chain. Its antigen is still unknown. The CDR3 covers 16 residues. The germline CDR1 and CDR2 sequences are SGHNT and YYREEE (reference sequence). V was clipped by 0 bases and J by 2 bases; unmatched bases: 7. Sequencing was performed with immunoSEQ multiplex PCR; in TCRdb, only in-frame clones are kept and a portion is missing. Altogether some 150,000 clones are present, roughly 91% being singletons, with the ten largest covering more than 0.9%. The data are from a study of OX40 agonist ivuxolimab in advanced cancers. Whole-study results and caveats: Not determined was the antigen specificity of the expanded peripheral T cells. With doses of 0.1 to 3.0 mg/kg, CD4+ and CD8+ blood T cells had undergone clonal expansion by week 6.

The source of this sequence is an adult with an advanced solid tumor such as melanoma, head and neck, liver or kidney cancer. The source was CD4+ or CD8+ T cells sorted from blood, collected in a trial of the OX40 agonist ivuxolimab. The V and J genes are TRBV5-4 and TRBJ1-2, with TRBD1 matching 7 bases. This CDR3 reads CASSLDPGGLNYGYTF. The CDR3 region has the DNA TGTGCCAGCAGCTTGGATCCAGGGGGGCTCAACTATGGCTACACCTTC.